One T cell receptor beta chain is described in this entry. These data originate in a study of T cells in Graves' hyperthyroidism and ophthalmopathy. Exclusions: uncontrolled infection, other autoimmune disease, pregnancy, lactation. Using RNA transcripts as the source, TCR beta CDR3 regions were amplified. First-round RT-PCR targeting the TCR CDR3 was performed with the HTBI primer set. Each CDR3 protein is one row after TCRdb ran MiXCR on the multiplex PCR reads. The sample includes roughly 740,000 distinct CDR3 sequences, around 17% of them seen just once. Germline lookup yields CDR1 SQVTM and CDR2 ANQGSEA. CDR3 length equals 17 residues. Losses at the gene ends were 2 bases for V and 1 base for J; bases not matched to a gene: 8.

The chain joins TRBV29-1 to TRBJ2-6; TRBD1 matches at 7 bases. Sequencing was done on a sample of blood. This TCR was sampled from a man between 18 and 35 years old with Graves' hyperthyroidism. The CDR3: CSVESTDRRSGANVLTF. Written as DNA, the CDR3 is TGCAGCGTTGAATCTACGGACAGGAGGTCTGGGGCCAACGTCCTGACTTTC.